A selection of T cell receptor beta chains follows, all from one sample in a study of CD8 T cells in ankylosing spondylitis. From the 5' RACE reads, TCRdb called clonotypes with MiXCR, one entry per CDR3 protein. The sample comprises 300,000 to 350,000 distinct CDR3 sequences, approximately 10% of which are singletons, and roughly 9.1% rests with the top ten. Sequenced: blood, either unsorted or a sorted T cell fraction (not recorded which). Receptors were obtained from a female donor with ankylosing spondylitis or in good health (not recorded which). Both conserved end residues are part of each CDR3. A D gene is named only where the DNA matches it firmly. Clone sizes are given selectively: once, few, many, or a class where the clone is expanded.

CSARANRVRTDTQYF | TGCAGTGCTAGAGCTAATAGAGTACGCACAGATACGCAGTATTTT | TRBJ2-3 | many | TRBV20-1 | .
CASTLPGGDGELFF | TGCGCCAGCACCCTCCCGGGAGGGGACGGGGAGCTGTTTTTT | TRBJ2-2 | . | TRBV4-1 | TRBD2
CASSPSAYTGELFF | TGTGCCAGCAGCCCTAGCGCTTACACCGGGGAGCTGTTTTTT | TRBJ2-2 | many | TRBV6-1 | .
CASSTMGNSPLHF | TGTGCCAGCAGCACGATGGGGAATTCACCCCTCCACTTT | TRBJ1-6 | . | TRBV13 | .
CASSISGGALDTQYF | TGCGCCAGCAGCATTAGCGGGGGGGCCCTAGATACGCAGTATTTT | TRBJ2-3 | many | TRBV5-1 | TRBD2
CASSPSRVGANTEAFF | TGTGCCAGCTCACCATCCCGGGTGGGGGCGAACACTGAAGCTTTCTTT | TRBJ1-1 | few | TRBV18 | .
CATSDPGKDQPQHF | TGTGCCACCAGTGATCCAGGGAAAGATCAGCCCCAGCATTTT | TRBJ1-5 | many | TRBV24-1 | .
CASIPGTGVYEQYF | TGTGCCAGCATCCCCGGGACAGGGGTTTACGAGCAGTACTTC | TRBJ2-7 | many | TRBV28 | TRBD1
CSAQGSYNEQFF | TGCAGTGCCCAAGGGTCCTACAATGAGCAGTTCTTC | TRBJ2-1 | . | TRBV20-1 | .
CASSYSFRPRGTEAFF | TGTGCCAGCAGTTACTCGTTTAGACCTCGGGGGACTGAAGCTTTCTTT | TRBJ1-1 | few | TRBV6-5 | .
CSAPGRGETQYF | TGCAGTGCTCCAGGGCGAGGGGAGACCCAGTACTTC | TRBJ2-5 | many | TRBV20-1 | .
CASSDRTGGRTQPQHF | TGTGCCAGCAGCGACCGGACAGGGGGACGCACTCAGCCCCAGCATTTT | TRBJ1-5 | few | TRBV6-1 | TRBD1
CASSHGGENYGYTF | TGCGCCAGCAGCCACGGGGGGGAGAACTATGGCTACACCTTC | TRBJ1-2 | few | TRBV5-1 | .